In its sample, the clone carrying this T cell receptor beta chain was seen many times. Its antigen is unknown. The investigators amplified TCR beta CDR3 regions from RNA transcripts. RT-PCR in the first round (using the HTBI primer set) targeted the TCR CDR3. MiXCR was run by TCRdb on the multiplex PCR reads, yielding one entry per CDR3 protein. The data show approximately 630,000 distinct CDR3 sequences, 15% to 20% seen once. The data are from a study of T cells in Graves' hyperthyroidism and ophthalmopathy. The CDR3 totals 16 residues. Deletions cut 7 bases from V and 7 bases from J, with 23 bases between. Germline values: CDR1 MNHEY, CDR2 SMNVEV (reference sequence). Points from the study as a whole: Most thyroid clonotypes with frequency above 0.001 were detected in blood.

The chain links TRBV27 to TRBJ2-1; D is perhaps TRBD2 (6 bases). The receptor comes from a woman aged 30 to 39 with Graves' hyperthyroidism. Sequencing used blood. CDR3 amino acids: CASILRLGPLGNEQFF. The CDR3 DNA is TGTGCCAGCATCCTCAGACTAGGTCCCTTGGGTAATGAGCAGTTCTTC.